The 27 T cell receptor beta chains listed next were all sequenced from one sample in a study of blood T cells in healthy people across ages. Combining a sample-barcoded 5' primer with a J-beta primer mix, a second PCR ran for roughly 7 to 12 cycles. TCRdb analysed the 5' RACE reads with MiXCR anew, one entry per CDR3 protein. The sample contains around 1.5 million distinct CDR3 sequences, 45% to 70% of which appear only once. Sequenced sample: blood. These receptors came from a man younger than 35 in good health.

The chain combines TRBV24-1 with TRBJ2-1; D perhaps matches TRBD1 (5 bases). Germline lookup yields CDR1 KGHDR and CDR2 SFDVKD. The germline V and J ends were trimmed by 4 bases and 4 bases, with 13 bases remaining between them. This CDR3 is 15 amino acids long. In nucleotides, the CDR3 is TGTGCCACCAGTGACAGAGAGACAGAGTACAATGAGCAGTTCTTC. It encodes CATSDRETEYNEQFF.

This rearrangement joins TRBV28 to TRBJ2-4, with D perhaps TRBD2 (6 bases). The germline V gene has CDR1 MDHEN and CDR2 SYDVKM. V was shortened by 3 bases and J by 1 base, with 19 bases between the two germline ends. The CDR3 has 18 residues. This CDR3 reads CASSFIPPPGVAKNIQYF. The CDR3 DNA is TGTGCCAGCAGTTTTATTCCCCCCCCGGGGGTGGCCAAAAACATTCAGTACTTC.

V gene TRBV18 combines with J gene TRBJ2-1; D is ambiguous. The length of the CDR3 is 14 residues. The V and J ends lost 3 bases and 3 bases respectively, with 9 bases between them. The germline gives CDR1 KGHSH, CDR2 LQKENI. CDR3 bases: TGTGCCAGCTCACCCCGACGGAGCTACAATGAGCAGTTCTTC. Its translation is CASSPRRSYNEQFF. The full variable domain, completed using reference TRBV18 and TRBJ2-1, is NAGVMQNPRHLVRRRGQEARLRCSPMKGHSHVYWYRQLPEEGLKFMVYLQKENIIDESGMPKERFSAEFPKEGPSILRIQQVVRGDSAAYFCASSPRRSYNEQFFGPGTRLTVL.

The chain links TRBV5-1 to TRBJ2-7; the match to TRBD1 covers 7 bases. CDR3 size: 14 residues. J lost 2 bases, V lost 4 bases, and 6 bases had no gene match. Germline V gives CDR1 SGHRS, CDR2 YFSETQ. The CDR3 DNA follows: TGCGCCAGCAGCGATACAGGGGCCACCTACGAGCAGTACTTC. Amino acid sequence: CASSDTGATYEQYF.

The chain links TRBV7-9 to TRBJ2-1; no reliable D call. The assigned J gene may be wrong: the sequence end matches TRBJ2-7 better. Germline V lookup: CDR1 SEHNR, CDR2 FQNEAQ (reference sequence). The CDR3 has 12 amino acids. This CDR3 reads CASSFSPQEQYF. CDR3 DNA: TGTGCCAGCAGCTTTTCCCCCCAAGAGCAGTACTTC.

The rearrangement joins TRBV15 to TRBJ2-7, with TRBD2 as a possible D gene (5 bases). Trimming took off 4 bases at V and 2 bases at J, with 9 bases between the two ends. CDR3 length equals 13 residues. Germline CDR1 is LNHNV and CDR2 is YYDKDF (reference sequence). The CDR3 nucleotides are TGTGCCACCAGCACAAGGACTGCCTACGAGCAGTACTTC. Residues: CATSTRTAYEQYF.

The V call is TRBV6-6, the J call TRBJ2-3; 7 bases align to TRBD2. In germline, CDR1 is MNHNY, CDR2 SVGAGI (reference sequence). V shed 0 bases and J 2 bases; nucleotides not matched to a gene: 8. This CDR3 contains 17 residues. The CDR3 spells CASSYSLAGTTTDTQYF. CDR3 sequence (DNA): TGTGCCAGCAGTTACTCGTTAGCGGGCACTACCACAGATACGCAGTATTTT.

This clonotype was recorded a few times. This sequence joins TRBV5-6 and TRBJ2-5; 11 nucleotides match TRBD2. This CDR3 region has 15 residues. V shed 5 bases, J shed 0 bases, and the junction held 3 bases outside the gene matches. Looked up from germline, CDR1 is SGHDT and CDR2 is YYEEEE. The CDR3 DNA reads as TGTGCCAGCAGGGGACTAGCGGCGAACCAAGAGACCCAGTACTTC. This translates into CASRGLAANQETQYF.

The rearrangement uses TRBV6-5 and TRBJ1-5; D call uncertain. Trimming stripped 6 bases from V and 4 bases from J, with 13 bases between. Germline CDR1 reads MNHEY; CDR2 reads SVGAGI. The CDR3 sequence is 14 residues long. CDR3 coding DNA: TGTGCCAGCAGCCGCGACGCAACAAATCAGCCCCAGCATTTT. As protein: CASSRDATNQPQHF.

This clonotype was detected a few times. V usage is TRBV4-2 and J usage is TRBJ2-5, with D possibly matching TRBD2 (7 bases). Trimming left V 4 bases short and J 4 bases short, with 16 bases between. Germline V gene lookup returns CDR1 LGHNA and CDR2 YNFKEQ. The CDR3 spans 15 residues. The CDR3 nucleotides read TGTGCCAGCAGCCCCCGTGAGGGGGGGGGAGAGACCCAGTACTTC. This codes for CASSPREGGGETQYF.

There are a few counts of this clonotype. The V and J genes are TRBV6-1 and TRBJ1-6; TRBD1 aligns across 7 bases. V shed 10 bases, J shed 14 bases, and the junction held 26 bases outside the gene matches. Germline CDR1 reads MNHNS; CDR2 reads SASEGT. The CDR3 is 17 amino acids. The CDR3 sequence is CATMHPQRRGSLRALHF. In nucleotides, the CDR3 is TGTGCCACCATGCATCCACAACGCAGGGGGTCCCTGAGGGCCCTCCACTTT.

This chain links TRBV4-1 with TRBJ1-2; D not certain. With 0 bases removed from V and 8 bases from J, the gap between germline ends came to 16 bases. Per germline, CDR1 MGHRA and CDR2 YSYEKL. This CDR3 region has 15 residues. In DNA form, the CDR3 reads TGCGCCAGCAGCCAAGATGGTATGGGGATCGTAGGCTACACCTTC. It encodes CASSQDGMGIVGYTF.

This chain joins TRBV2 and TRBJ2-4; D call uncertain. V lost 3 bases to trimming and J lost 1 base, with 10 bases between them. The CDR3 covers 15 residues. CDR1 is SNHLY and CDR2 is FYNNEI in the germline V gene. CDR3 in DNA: TGTGCCAGCAGTGAGGCTGGGCGGGCCAAAAACATTCAGTACTTC. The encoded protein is CASSEAGRAKNIQYF.

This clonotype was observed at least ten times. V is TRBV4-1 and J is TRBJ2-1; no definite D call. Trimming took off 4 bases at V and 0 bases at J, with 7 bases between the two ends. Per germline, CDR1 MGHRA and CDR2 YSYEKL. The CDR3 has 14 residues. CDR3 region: CASSPESSYNEQFF. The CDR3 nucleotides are TGCGCCAGCAGCCCCGAGAGCTCCTACAATGAGCAGTTCTTC.

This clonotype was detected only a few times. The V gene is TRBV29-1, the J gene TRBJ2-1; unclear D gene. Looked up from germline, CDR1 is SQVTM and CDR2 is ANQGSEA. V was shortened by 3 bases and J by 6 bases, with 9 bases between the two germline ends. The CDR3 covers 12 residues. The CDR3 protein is CSVDGLGNEQFF. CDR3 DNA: TGCAGCGTTGACGGGCTAGGCAATGAGCAGTTCTTC.

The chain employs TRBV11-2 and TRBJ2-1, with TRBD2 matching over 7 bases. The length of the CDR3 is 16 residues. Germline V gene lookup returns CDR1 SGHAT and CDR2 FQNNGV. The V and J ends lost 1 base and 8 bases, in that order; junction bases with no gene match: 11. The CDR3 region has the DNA TGTGCCAGCAGCTTAGGGCTCCCAAGCGGGAAGGATGAGCAGTTCTTC. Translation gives CASSLGLPSGKDEQFF.

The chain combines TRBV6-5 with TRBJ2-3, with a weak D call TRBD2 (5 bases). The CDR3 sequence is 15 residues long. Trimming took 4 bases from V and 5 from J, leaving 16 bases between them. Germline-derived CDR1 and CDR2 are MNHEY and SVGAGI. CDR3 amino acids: CASSSTSFPGDTQYF. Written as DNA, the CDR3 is TGTGCCAGCAGTTCTACTAGTTTTCCCGGAGATACGCAGTATTTT.

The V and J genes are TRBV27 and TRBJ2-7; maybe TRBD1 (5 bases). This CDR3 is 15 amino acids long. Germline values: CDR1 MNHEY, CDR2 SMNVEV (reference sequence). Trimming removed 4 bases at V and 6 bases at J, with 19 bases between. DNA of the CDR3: TGTGCCAGCAGTTCCTTGCAGGGATTTCACCGCGAGCAGTACTTC. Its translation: CASSSLQGFHREQYF.

CDR3 sequence (DNA): TGTGCCAGCAGCGTAGTACCAGAGGGACTAGCATACAATGAGCAGTTCTTC. This gives the protein CASSVVPEGLAYNEQFF. V is TRBV9 and J is TRBJ2-1; the match to TRBD2 covers 9 bases. Germline V lookup: CDR1 SGDLS, CDR2 YYNGEE. The CDR3 runs to 17 residues. The J segment lost 4 bases and the V segment lost 0 bases, leaving 8 bases of the junction unmatched. Together with reference TRBV9 and TRBJ2-1, the CDR3 gives the full variable domain: DSGVTQTPKHLITATGQRVTLRCSPRSGDLSVYWYQQSLDQGLQFLIQYYNGEERAKGNILERFSAQQFPDLHSELNLSSLELGDSALYFCASSVVPEGLAYNEQFFGPGTRLTVL.

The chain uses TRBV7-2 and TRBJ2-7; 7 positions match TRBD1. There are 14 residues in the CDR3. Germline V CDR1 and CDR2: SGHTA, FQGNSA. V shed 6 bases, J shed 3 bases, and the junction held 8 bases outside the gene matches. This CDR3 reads CASRTGANSYEQYF. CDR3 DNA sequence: TGTGCCAGCAGAACAGGGGCAAACAGCTACGAGCAGTACTTC.

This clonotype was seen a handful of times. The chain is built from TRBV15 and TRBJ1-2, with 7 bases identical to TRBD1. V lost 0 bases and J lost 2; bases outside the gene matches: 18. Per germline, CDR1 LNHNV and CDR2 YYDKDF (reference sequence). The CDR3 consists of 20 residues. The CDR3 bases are TGTGCCACCAGCAGAGACCCCGGATCAAGAGGGAGGGGGCCCAACTATGGCTACACCTTC. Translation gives CATSRDPGSRGRGPNYGYTF.

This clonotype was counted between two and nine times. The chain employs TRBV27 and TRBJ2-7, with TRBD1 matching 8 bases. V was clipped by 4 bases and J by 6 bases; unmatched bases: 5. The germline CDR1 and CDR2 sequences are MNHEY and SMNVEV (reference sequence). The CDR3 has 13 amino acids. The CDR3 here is CASSWTGLGEQYF. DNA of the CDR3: TGTGCCAGCAGTTGGACAGGGCTTGGCGAGCAGTACTTC.

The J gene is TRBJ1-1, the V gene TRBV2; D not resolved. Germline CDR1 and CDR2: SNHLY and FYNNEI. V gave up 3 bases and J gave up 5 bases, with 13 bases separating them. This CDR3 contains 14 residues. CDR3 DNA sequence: TGTGCCAGCAGTGATACTCCCGGGGATACTGAAGCTTTCTTT. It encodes CASSDTPGDTEAFF. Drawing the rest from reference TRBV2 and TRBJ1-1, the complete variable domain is EPEVTQTPSHQVTQMGQEVILRCVPISNHLYFYWYRQILGQKVEFLVSFYNNEISEKSEIFDDQFSVERPDGSNFTLKIRSTKLEDSAMYFCASSDTPGDTEAFFGQGTRLTVV.

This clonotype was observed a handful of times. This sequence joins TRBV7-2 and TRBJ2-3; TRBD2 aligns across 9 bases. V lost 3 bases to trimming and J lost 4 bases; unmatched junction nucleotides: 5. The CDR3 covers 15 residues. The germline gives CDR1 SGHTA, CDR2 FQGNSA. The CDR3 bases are TGTGCCAGCAGCTTGGCGGGAGGGCCCTCAGATACGCAGTATTTT. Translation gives CASSLAGGPSDTQYF. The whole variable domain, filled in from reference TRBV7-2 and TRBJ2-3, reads GAGVSQSPSNKVTEKGKDVELRCDPISGHTALYWYRQSLGQGLEFLIYFQGNSAPDKSGLPSDRFSAERTGGSVSTLTIQRTQQEDSAVYLCASSLAGGPSDTQYFGPGTRLTVL.

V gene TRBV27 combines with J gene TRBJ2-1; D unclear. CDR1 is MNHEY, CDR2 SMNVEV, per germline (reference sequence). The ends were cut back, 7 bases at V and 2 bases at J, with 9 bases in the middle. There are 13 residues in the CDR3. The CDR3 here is CASMGRPYNEQFF. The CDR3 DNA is TGTGCCAGCATGGGCAGACCCTACAATGAGCAGTTCTTC.

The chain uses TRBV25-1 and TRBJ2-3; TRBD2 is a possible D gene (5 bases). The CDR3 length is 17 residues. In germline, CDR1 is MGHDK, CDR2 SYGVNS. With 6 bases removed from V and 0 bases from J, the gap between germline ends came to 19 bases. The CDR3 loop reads CASSETGIKRSTDTQYF. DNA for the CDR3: TGTGCCAGCAGCGAGACGGGTATAAAGCGGAGCACAGATACGCAGTATTTT.

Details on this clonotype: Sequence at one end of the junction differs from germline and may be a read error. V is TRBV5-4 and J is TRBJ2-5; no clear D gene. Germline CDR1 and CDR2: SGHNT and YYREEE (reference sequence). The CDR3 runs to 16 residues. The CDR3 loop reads CASSHWVGPPLFEQYF. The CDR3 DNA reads TGCGCCAGCAGCCACTGGGTAGGGCCGCCTCTTTTTGAGCAGTACTTC.